This T cell receptor beta chain comes out of a study of lymphopenia after photon versus proton radiotherapy. This CDR3 has 12 residues. Germline CDR1 and CDR2: SGHVS and FQNEAQ. Regarding this clone: Its ends do not fully match the called genes, so a read error is possible.

Sequenced by immunoSEQ multiplex PCR; TCRdb stores in-frame clones only, minus some. This repertoire shows roughly 63,000 clones, around 84% found once; its top ten account for around 2%. This TCR derives from a man in his sixties with pancreatic cancer. The material sequenced was peripheral blood, taken from a patient treated with proton-based radiotherapy. The V gene is TRBV7-8, the J gene TRBJ1-2; D call uncertain. The CDR3 DNA reads as TGTGCCGGCAGCTTAGCGGCTCATGGCTACACCTTC. It is translated as CAGSLAAHGYTF.